This T cell receptor beta chain is drawn from a study of T cells in Graves' hyperthyroidism and ophthalmopathy. Study observations and caveats: The majority of expanded thyroid clonotypes above 0.001 also appeared in blood.

Trimming pared 0 bases from V and 3 bases from J, leaving 13 bases between. The germline V gene has CDR1 SGHRS and CDR2 YFSETQ. The CDR3 loop spans 16 amino acids. This clonotype was counted only a few times. The antigen is undetermined. TCR beta CDR3 regions were amplified from RNA. A set of HTBI primers served as the primers for a first-round RT-PCR of the TCR CDR3. TCRdb passed the multiplex PCR reads through MiXCR, listing each CDR3 protein once. The sample carries roughly 280,000 distinct CDR3 sequences, over 20% recorded once. The V and J genes are TRBV5-1 and TRBJ2-1, with a possible D match to TRBD2 (7 bases). Sequenced sample: blood. The receptor's source is a man between 25 and 39 years old with Graves' ophthalmopathy. CDR3 loop: CASSLGGGGNYNEQFF. The CDR3 DNA is TGCGCCAGCAGCTTGGGGGGGGGCGGAAACTACAATGAGCAGTTCTTC.